The 8 T cell receptor beta chains below come from one sample, sequenced in a study of blood T cell repertoires in COVID-19. TCRdb's table, derived via immunoSEQ multiplex PCR, lists solely in-frame clones and lacks some. The sample lists 150,000 to 200,000 clones, over 75% seen once, with about 6.6% in the top ten. Sequenced sample: PBMCs or T cells enriched from blood (not recorded which). These receptors were taken from a woman between 45 and 60 years old who had recovered from COVID-19.

Written as DNA, the CDR3 is TGTGCCAGCAGCTTTGAATACCCCCTCGGGGGGGCAAATACGCAGTATTTT. This encodes CASSFEYPLGGANTQYF. The rearrangement uses TRBV7-9 and TRBJ2-3; 8 positions match TRBD2. V dropped 3 bases and J dropped 7; count of bases not matched to a gene: 15. The CDR3 is 17 amino acids. Germline CDR1 is SEHNR and CDR2 is FQNEAQ (reference sequence).

The CDR3 spells CASSRMGSRDEKLFF. Here the CDR3 DNA reads TGCGCCAGCAGCCGTATGGGTAGCCGGGATGAAAAACTGTTTTTT. The chain couples TRBV5-1 to TRBJ1-4; D call uncertain. The CDR3 loop spans 15 amino acids. Germline V gives CDR1 SGHRS, CDR2 YFSETQ. V lost 4 bases and J 6 bases, leaving 16 bases between the germline ends.

CDR3 coding DNA: TGTGCCAGCAGCTCCTATTCAGGGCCCGCAAACACCGGGGAGCTGTTTTTT. Amino acids: CASSSYSGPANTGELFF. V usage is TRBV7-3 and J usage is TRBJ2-2, with D tentatively TRBD1 (5 bases). The CDR3 totals 17 residues. The V gene's germline CDR1 is SGHTA and CDR2 FQGTGA. Trimming stripped 4 bases from V and 2 bases from J, with 17 bases between.

This chain links TRBV11-3 with TRBJ2-7, with 8 positions matching TRBD1. This CDR3 has 14 amino acids. The germline CDR1 and CDR2 sequences are SGHNT and YENEEA. V lost 6 bases, J lost 2 bases, and 6 bases stayed unmatched. This chain's CDR3 is CASSLGTGPYEQYF. For the CDR3, the DNA is TGTGCCAGCAGTCTGGGGACAGGCCCCTACGAGCAGTACTTC. Complete variable domain (other parts from reference TRBV11-3 and TRBJ2-7): EAGVVQSPRYKIIEKKQPVAFWCNPISGHNTLYWYLQNLGQGPELLIRYENEEAVDDSQLPKDRFSAERLKGVDSTLKIQPAELGDSAVYLCASSLGTGPYEQYFGPGTRLTVT.

The genes are TRBV6-5 and TRBJ1-1, with D tentatively TRBD1 (6 bases). The germline CDR1 and CDR2 sequences are MNHEY and SVGAGI. Trimming removed 4 bases from V and 0 bases from J, with 9 bases in between. The CDR3 runs 14 residues. CDR3 nucleotides: TGTGCCAGCAGTTCACAGGGTCTGAACACTGAAGCTTTCTTT. It is translated as CASSSQGLNTEAFF.

The CDR3 region is CASSVRDRVANEQFF. CDR3 bases: TGTGCCAGCAGCGTCCGGGACAGGGTGGCCAATGAGCAGTTCTTC. The chain recombines TRBV5-4 with TRBJ2-1; TRBD1 agrees at 9 bases. Trimming cost V 4 bases and J 6 bases; bases outside gene matches: 8. The germline gives CDR1 SGHNT, CDR2 YYREEE (reference sequence). The CDR3 has 15 residues.

The genes are TRBV7-9 and TRBJ1-1; 9 nucleotides agree with TRBD1. V was pared by 3 bases and J by 6 bases, with 8 bases of the junction left unmatched. The germline gives CDR1 SEHNR, CDR2 FQNEAQ (reference sequence). The CDR3 contains 15 residues. CDR3 DNA: TGTGCCAGCAGCTTTACAGGGGGCGCGGGGTCTGAAGCTTTCTTT. It is translated as CASSFTGGAGSEAFF.

This clone was counted once. The chain has TRBV9 and TRBJ2-1, with D maybe TRBD1 (6 bases). Germline values: CDR1 SGDLS, CDR2 YYNGEE. Trimming pared 3 bases from V and 3 bases from J, leaving 13 bases between. CDR3 size: 15 residues. The CDR3 region is CASSAGHPLYNEQFF. CDR3 bases: TGTGCCAGCAGCGCGGGACATCCTCTCTACAATGAGCAGTTCTTC.